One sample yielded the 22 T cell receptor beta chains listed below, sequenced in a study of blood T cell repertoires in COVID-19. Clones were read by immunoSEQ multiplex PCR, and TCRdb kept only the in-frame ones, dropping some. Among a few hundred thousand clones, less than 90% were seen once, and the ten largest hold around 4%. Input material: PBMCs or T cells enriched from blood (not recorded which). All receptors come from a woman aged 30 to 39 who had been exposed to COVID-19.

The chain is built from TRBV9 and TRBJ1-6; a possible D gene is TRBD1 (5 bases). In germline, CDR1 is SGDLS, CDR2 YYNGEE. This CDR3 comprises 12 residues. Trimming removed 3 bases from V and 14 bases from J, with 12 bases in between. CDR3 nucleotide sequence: TGTGCCAGCAGCGGGACCGGGGGAACCCTCCACTTT. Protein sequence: CASSGTGGTLHF.

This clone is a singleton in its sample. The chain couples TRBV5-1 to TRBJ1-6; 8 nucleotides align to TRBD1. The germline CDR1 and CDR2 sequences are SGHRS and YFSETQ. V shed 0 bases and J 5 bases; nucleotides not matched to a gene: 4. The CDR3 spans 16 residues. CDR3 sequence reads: CASSLARGRNNSPLHF. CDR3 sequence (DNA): TGCGCCAGCAGCTTGGCCAGGGGGCGGAATAATTCACCCCTCCACTTT.

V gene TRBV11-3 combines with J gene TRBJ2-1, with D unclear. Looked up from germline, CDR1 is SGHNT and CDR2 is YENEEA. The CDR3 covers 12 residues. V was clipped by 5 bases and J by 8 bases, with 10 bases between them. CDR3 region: CASSITLDEQFF. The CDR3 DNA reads TGTGCCAGCAGCATCACCCTAGATGAGCAGTTCTTC.

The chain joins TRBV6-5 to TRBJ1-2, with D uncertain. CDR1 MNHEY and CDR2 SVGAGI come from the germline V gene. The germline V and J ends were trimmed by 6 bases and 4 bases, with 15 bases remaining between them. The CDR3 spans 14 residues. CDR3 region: CASRPGAQAYGYTF. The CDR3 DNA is TGTGCCAGCAGACCGGGAGCCCAAGCCTATGGCTACACCTTC.

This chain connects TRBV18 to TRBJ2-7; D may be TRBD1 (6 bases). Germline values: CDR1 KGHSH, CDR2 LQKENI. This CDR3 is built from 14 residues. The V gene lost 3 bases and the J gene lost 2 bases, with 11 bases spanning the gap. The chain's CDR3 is CASSPGTRTYEQYF. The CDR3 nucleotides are TGTGCCAGCTCACCTGGGACACGTACCTACGAGCAGTACTTC.

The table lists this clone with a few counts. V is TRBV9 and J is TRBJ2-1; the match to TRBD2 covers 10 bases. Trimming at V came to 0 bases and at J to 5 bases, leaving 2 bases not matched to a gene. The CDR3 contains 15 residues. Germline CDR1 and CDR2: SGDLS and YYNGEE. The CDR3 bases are TGTGCCAGCAGCGTAGGGCTAGCGGGAGACAATGAGCAGTTCTTC. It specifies CASSVGLAGDNEQFF.

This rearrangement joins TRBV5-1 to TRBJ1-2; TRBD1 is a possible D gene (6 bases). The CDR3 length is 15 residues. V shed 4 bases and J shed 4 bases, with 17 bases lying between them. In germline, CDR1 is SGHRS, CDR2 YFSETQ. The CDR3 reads CASSEGQSSTYGYTF. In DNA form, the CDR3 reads TGCGCCAGCAGCGAAGGACAGAGCTCGACCTATGGCTACACCTTC.

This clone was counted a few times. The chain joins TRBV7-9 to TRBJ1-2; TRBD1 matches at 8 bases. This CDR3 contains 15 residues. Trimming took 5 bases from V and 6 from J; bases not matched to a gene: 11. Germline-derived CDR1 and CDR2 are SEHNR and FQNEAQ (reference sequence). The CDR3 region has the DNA TGTGCCAGCAGCCAGTTTACAGGGGGAGGAAATGGCTACACCTTC. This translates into CASSQFTGGGNGYTF.

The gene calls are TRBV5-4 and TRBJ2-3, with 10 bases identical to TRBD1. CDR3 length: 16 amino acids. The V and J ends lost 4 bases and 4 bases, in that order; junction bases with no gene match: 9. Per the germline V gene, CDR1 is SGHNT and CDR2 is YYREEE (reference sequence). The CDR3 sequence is CASSARDRGRADTQYF. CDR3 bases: TGTGCCAGCAGCGCGCGGGACAGGGGAAGGGCAGATACGCAGTATTTT.

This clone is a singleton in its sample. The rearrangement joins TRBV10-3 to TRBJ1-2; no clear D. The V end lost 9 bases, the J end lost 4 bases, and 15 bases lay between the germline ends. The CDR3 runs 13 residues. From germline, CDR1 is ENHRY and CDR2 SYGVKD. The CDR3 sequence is CAITKEALYGYTF. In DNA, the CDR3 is TGTGCCATTACCAAAGAAGCTCTCTATGGCTACACCTTC.

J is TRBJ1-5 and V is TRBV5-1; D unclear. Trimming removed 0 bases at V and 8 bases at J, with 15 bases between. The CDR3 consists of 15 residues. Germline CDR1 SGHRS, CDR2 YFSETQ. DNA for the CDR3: TGCGCCAGCAGCTTGGTTCCAGGCTTCACTGAGCCCCAGCATTTT. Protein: CASSLVPGFTEPQHF.

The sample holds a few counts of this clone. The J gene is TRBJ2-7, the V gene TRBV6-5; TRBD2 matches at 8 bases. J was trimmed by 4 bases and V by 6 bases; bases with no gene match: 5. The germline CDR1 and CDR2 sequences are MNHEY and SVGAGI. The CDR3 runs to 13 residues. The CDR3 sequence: CASSRTSGYEQYF. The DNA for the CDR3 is TGTGCCAGCAGCCGTACTAGCGGTTACGAGCAGTACTTC.

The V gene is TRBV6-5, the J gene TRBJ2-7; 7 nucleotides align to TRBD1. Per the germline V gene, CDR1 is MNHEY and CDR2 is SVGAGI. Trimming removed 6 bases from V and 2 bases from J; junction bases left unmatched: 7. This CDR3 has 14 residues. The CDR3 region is CASRVYQGAYEQYF. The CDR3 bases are TGTGCCAGCAGGGTCTACCAGGGGGCCTACGAGCAGTACTTC.

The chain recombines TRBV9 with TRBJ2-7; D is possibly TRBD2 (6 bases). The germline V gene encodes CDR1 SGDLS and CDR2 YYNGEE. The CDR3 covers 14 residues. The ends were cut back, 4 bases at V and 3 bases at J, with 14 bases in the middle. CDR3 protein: CASSPAGQHYEQYF. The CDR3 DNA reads TGTGCCAGCAGCCCGGCGGGGCAGCACTACGAGCAGTACTTC.

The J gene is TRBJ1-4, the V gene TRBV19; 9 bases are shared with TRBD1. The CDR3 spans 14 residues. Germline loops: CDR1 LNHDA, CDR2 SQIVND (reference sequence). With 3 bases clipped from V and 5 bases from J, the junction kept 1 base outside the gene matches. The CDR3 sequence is CASSIGQGNEKLFF. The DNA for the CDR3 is TGTGCCAGTAGTATCGGACAGGGGAATGAAAAACTGTTTTTT.

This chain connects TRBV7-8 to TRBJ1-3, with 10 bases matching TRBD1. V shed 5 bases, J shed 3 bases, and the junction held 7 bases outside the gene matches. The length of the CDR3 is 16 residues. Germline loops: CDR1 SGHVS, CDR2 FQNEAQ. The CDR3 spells CASSPRDRGFGNTIYF. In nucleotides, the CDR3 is TGTGCCAGCAGCCCCCGGGACAGGGGTTTTGGAAACACCATATATTTT.

The CDR3 loop reads CATSDSSTGRDTQYF. The CDR3 DNA is TGTGCCACCAGTGATTCATCGACAGGGCGAGATACGCAGTATTTT. V is TRBV24-1 and J is TRBJ2-3; TRBD1 matches at 7 bases. The CDR3 consists of 15 residues. CDR1 is KGHDR and CDR2 is SFDVKD in the germline V gene. V shed 2 bases, J shed 5 bases, and the junction held 6 bases outside the gene matches.

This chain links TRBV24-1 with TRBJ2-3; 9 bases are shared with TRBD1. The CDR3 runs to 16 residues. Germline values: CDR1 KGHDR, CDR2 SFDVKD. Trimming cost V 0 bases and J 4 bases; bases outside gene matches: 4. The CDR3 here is CATSDLGTGRSDTQYF. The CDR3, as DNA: TGTGCCACCAGTGATTTGGGGACAGGGAGGTCAGATACGCAGTATTTT.

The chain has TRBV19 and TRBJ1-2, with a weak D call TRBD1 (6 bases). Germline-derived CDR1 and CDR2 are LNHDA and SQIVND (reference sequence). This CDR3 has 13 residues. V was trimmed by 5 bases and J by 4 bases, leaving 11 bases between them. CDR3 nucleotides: TGTGCCAGTAGTGTAACAGGGAGCTATGGCTACACCTTC. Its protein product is CASSVTGSYGYTF.

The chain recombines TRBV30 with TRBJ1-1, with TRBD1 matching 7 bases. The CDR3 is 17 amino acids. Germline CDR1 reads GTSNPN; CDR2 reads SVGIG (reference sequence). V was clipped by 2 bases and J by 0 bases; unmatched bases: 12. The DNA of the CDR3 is TGTGCCTGGAGTAATAGGAGACAGGGTTCTTTGAACACTGAAGCTTTCTTT. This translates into CAWSNRRQGSLNTEAFF.

The CDR3 DNA is TGTGCCAGCAGCGAAGCCCCCTTTGCGGGTCTCTATGGCTACACCTTC. Encoded protein: CASSEAPFAGLYGYTF. J is TRBJ1-2 and V is TRBV3-1 (or the pseudogene TRBV3-2), with no clear D. This CDR3 spans 16 amino acids. V dropped 5 bases and J dropped 4 bases, with 20 bases sitting between them. The germline V gene encodes CDR1 LGHDT and CDR2 YNNKEL (reference sequence).

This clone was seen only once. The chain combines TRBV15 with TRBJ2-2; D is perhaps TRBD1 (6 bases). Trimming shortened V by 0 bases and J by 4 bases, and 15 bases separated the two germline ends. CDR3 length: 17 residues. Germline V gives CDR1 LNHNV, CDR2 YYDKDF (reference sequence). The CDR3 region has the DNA TGTGCCACCAGCAGAGAGGCAGGGGCTTTCGGCACCGGGGAGCTGTTTTTT. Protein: CATSREAGAFGTGELFF.